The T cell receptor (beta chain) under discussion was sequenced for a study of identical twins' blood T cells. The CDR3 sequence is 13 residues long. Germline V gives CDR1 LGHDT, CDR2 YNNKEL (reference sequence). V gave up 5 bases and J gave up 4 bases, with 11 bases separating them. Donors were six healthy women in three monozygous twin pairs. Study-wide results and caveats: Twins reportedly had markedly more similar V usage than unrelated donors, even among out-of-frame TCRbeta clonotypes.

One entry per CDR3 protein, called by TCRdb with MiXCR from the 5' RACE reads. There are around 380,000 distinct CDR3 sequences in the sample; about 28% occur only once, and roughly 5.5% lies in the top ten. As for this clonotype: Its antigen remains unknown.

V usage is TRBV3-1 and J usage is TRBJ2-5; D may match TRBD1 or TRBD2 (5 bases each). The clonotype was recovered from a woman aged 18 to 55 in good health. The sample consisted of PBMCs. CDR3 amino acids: CASSSRGRETQYF. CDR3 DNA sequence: TGTGCCAGCAGCTCACGGGGACGAGAGACCCAGTACTTC.